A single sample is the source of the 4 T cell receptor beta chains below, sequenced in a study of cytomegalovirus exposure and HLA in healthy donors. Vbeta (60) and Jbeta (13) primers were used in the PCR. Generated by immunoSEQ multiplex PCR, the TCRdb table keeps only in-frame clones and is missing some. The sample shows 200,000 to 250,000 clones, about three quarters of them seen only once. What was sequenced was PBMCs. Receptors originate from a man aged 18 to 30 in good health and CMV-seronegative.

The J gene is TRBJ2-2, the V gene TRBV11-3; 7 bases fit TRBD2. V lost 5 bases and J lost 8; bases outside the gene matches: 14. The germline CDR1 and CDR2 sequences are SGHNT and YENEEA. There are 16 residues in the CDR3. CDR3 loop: CASSPNLAVRSGELFF. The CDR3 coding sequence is TGTGCCAGCAGCCCGAACCTAGCGGTACGGTCTGGGGAGCTGTTTTTT. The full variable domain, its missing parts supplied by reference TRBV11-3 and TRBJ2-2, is EAGVVQSPRYKIIEKKQPVAFWCNPISGHNTLYWYLQNLGQGPELLIRYENEEAVDDSQLPKDRFSAERLKGVDSTLKIQPAELGDSAVYLCASSPNLAVRSGELFFGEGSRLTVL.

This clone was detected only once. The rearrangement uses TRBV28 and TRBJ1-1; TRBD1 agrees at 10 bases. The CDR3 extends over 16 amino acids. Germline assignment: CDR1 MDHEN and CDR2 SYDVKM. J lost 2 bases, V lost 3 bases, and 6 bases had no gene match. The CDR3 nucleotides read TGTGCCAGCAGTTTTCCGGGACAGGGGCCTAACACTGAAGCTTTCTTT. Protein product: CASSFPGQGPNTEAFF.

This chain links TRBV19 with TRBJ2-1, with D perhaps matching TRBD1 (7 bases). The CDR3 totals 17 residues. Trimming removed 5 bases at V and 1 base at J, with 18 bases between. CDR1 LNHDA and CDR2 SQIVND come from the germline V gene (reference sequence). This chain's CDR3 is CASSPDDREVSYNEQFF. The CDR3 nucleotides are TGTGCCAGTAGTCCAGACGACAGGGAGGTATCCTACAATGAGCAGTTCTTC.

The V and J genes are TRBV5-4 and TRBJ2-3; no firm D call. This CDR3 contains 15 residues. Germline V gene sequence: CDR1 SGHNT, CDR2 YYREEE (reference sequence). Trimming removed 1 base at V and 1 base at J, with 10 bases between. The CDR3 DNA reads TGTGCCAGCAGCTTGATTTCGGCGGGCACAGATACGCAGTATTTT. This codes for CASSLISAGTDTQYF. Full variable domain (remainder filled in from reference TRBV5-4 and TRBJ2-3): ETGVTQSPTHLIKTRGQQVTLRCSSQSGHNTVSWYQQALGQGPQFIFQYYREEENGRGNFPPRFSGLQFPNYSSELNVNALELDDSALYLCASSLISAGTDTQYFGPGTRLTVL.